Presented here are 4 T cell receptor beta chains from one specimen sequenced in a study of T cell changes during pregnancy in multiple sclerosis. The repertoire was sequenced with immunoSEQ multiplex PCR; TCRdb's copy has only in-frame clones and lacks some. The sample lists 32,000 or so clones; approximately 89% were seen once. This material consisted of CD8+ T cells from peripheral blood mononuclear cells, taken in the second trimester of pregnancy. These receptors were taken from a female donor with multiple sclerosis, enrolled in a pregnancy study.

This sequence joins TRBV4-1 and TRBJ2-1, with 8 positions matching TRBD2. Germline trimming cut 0 bases from V and 2 bases from J; bases unmatched to any gene: 6. This CDR3 spans 17 amino acids. The V gene's germline CDR1 is MGHRA and CDR2 YSYEKL. CDR3: CASSQDRSGGAYNEQFF. The CDR3 coding sequence is TGCGCCAGCAGCCAAGATCGGAGCGGGGGTGCCTACAATGAGCAGTTCTTC.

This clone was found once. The J gene is TRBJ1-1, the V gene TRBV10-2, with D unclear. Trimming stripped 9 bases from V and 1 base from J, with 9 bases between. Germline CDR1 reads WSHSY; CDR2 reads SAAADI. This CDR3 contains 12 residues. The CDR3 loop is CASLRGNTEAFF. CDR3 coding DNA: TGCGCCAGTTTACGGGGGAACACTGAAGCTTTCTTT.

The genes are TRBV25-1 and TRBJ2-1, with 7 bases matching TRBD2. Per the germline V gene, CDR1 is MGHDK and CDR2 is SYGVNS. This CDR3 comprises 14 residues. The J segment lost 4 bases and the V segment lost 5 bases, leaving 5 bases of the junction unmatched. CDR3 protein: CASSPGLLYNEQFF. The CDR3 bases are TGTGCCAGCAGTCCGGGACTACTATACAATGAGCAGTTCTTC.

The chain is built from TRBV19 and TRBJ2-3; 14 positions agree with TRBD2. This CDR3 contains 17 residues. After removal of 5 bases from V and 0 bases from J, the junction contained 4 bases not matched to a gene. CDR1 and CDR2 from the germline V gene are LNHDA and SQIVND (reference sequence). The DNA of the CDR3 is TGTGCCAGTAGTTGGACTAGCGGGGGGCTTAGCACAGATACGCAGTATTTT. It codes for CASSWTSGGLSTDTQYF.